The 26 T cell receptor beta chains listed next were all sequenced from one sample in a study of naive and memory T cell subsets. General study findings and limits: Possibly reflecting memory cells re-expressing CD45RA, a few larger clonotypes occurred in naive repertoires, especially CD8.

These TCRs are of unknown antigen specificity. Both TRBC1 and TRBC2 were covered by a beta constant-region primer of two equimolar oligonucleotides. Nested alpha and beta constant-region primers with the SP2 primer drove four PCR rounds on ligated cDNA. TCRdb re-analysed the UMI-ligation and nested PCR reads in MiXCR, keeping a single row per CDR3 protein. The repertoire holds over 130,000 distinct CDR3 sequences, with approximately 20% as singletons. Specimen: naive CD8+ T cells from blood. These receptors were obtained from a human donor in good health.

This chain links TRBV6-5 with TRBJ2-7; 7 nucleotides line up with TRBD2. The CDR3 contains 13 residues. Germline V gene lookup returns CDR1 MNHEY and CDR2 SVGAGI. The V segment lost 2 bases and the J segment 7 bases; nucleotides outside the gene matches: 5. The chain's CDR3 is CASSYGLAVEQYF. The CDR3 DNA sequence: TGTGCCAGCAGTTACGGGCTAGCGGTTGAGCAGTACTTC.

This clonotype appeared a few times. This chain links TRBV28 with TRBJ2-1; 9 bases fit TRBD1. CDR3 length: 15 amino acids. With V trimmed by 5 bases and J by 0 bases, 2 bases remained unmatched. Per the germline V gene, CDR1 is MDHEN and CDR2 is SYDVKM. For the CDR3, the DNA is TGTGCCAGCAGTGAGGACAGGGGCTCCTACAATGAGCAGTTCTTC. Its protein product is CASSEDRGSYNEQFF.

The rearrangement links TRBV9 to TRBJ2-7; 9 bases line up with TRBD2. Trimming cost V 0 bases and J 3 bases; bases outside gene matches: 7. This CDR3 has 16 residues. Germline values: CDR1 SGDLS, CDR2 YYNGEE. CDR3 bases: TGTGCCAGCAGCGTAGGAGTGACTAGCGGTATCTACGAGCAGTACTTC. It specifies CASSVGVTSGIYEQYF. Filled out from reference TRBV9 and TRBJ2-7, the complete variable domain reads DSGVTQTPKHLITATGQRVTLRCSPRSGDLSVYWYQQSLDQGLQFLIQYYNGEERAKGNILERFSAQQFPDLHSELNLSSLELGDSALYFCASSVGVTSGIYEQYFGPGTRLTVT.

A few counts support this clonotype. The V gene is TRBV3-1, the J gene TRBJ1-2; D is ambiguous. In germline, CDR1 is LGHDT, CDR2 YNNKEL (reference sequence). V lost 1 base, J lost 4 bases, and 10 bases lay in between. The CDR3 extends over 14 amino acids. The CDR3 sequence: CASSQVAASYGYTF. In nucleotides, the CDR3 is TGTGCCAGCAGCCAAGTCGCAGCTTCCTATGGCTACACCTTC.

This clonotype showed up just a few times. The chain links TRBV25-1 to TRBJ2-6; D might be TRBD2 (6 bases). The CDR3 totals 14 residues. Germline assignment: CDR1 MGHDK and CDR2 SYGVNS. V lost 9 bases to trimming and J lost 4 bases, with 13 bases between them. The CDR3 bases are TGTGCCAGTGAGGAGGGGTCAGGGGCCAACGTCCTGACTTTC. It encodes CASEEGSGANVLTF.

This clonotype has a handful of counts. The chain's CDR3 is CASSHGLAGNEQFF. For the CDR3, the DNA is TGCGCCAGCAGCCACGGACTAGCGGGCAATGAGCAGTTCTTC. J is TRBJ2-1 and V is TRBV4-1, with 11 nucleotides matching TRBD2. Germline CDR1 MGHRA, CDR2 YSYEKL. With 3 bases clipped from V and 6 bases from J, the junction kept 1 base outside the gene matches. This CDR3 is 14 amino acids long.

The CDR3 here is CASSLRMGTSLNTEAFF. The CDR3 DNA reads TGCGCCAGCAGCTTGAGGATGGGCACCTCTTTAAACACTGAAGCTTTCTTT. The rearrangement joins TRBV5-1 to TRBJ1-1; D remains ambiguous. Germline CDR1 and CDR2: SGHRS and YFSETQ. The V and J ends lost 1 base and 2 bases respectively, with 18 bases between them. The CDR3 covers 17 residues.

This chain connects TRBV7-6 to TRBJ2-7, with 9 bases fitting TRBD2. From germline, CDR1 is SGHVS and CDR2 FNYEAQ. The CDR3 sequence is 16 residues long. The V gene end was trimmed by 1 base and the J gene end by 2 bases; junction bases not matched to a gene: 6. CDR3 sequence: CASSLEGGGRAYEQYF. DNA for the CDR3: TGTGCCAGCAGCTTAGAGGGCGGCGGGAGGGCCTACGAGCAGTACTTC.

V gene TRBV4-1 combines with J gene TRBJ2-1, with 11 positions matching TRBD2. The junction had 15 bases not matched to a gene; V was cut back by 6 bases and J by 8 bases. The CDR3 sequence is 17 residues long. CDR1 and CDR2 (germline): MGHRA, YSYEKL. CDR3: CASSHSPGLAVVDEQFF. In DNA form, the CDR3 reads TGCGCCAGCAGTCACTCTCCGGGACTAGCGGTGGTGGATGAGCAGTTCTTC.

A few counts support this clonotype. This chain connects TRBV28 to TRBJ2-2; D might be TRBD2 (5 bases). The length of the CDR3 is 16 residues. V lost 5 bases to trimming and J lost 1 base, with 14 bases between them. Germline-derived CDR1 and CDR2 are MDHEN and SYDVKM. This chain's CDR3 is CASSPPGGLNTGELFF. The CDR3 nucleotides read TGTGCCAGCAGTCCCCCCGGCGGGCTGAACACCGGGGAGCTGTTTTTT.

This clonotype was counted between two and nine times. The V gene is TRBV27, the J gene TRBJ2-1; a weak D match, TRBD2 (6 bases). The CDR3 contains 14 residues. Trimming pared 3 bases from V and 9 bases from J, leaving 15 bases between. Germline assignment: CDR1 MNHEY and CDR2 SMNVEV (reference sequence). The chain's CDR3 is CASSLWGVGSEQFF. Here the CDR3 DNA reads TGTGCCAGCAGTTTGTGGGGGGTGGGGAGTGAGCAGTTCTTC.

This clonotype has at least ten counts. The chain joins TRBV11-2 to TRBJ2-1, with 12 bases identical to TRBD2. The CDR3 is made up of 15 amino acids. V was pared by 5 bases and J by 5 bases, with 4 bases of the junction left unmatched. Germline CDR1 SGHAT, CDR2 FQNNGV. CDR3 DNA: TGTGCCAGCAGCCATGCTAGCGGGGGGGACAATGAGCAGTTCTTC. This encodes CASSHASGGDNEQFF.

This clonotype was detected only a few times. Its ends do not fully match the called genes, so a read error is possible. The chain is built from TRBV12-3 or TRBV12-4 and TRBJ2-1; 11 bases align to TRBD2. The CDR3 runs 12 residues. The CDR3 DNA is TGTGCCAGCAGTCTAGCGGGAGGCCGGCAGTTCTTC. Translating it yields CASSLAGGRQFF.

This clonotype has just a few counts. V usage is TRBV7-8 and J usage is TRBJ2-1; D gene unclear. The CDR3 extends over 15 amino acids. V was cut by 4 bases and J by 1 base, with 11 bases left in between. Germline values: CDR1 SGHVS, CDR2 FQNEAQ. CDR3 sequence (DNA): TGTGCCAGCAGCTCCTTGGCGTTTTCCTACAATGAGCAGTTCTTC. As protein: CASSSLAFSYNEQFF.

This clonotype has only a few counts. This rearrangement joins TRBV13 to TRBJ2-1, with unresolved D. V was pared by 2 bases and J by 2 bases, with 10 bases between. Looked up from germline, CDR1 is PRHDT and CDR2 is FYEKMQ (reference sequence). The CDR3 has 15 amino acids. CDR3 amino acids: CASSLTDHPYNEQFF. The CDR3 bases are TGTGCCAGCAGCTTAACAGATCACCCCTACAATGAGCAGTTCTTC.

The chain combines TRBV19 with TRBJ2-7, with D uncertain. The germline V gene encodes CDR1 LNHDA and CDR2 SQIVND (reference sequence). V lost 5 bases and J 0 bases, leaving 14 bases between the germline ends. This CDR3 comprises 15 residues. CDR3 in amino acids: CASSSHTESSYEQYF. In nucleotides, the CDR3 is TGTGCCAGTAGTTCGCATACAGAGAGCTCCTACGAGCAGTACTTC. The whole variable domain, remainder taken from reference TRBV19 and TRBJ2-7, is DGGITQSPKYLFRKEGQNVTLSCEQNLNHDAMYWYRQDPGQGLRLIYYSQIVNDFQKGDIAEGYSVSREKKESFPLTVTSAQKNPTAFYLCASSSHTESSYEQYFGPGTRLTVT.

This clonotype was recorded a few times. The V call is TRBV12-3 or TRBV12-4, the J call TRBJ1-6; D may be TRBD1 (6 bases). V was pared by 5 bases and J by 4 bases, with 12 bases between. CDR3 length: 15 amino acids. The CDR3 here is CASSLTGLYNSPLHF. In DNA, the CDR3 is TGTGCCAGCAGTCTTACAGGGTTGTATAATTCACCCCTCCACTTT.

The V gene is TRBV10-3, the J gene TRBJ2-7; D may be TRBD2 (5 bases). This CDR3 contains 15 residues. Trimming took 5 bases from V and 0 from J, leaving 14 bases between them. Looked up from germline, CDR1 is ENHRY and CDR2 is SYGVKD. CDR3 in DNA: TGTGCCATCAGTAGCCCCGGGAACAACTCCTACGAGCAGTACTTC. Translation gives CAISSPGNNSYEQYF.

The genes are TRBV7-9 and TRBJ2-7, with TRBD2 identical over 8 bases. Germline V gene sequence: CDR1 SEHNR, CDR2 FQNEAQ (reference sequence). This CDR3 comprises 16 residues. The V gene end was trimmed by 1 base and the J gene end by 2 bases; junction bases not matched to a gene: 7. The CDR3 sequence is CASSLVASSGPYEQYF. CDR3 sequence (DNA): TGTGCCAGCAGCTTAGTAGCGTCTAGCGGGCCCTACGAGCAGTACTTC.

In DNA form, the CDR3 reads TGTACCAGCAGCTTAGCGGGGACAGAGATTGAAGCTTTCTTT. This sequence encodes CTSSLAGTEIEAFF. The V call is TRBV7-2, the J call TRBJ1-1, with 7 bases lining up with TRBD1. The CDR3 length is 14 residues. V lost 0 bases and J lost 7; bases outside the gene matches: 5. Germline loops: CDR1 SGHTA, CDR2 FQGNSA.

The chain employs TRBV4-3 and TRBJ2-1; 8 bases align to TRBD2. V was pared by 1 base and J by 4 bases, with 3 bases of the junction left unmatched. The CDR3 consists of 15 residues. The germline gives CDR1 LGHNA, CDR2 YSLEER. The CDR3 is CASSQGQRGYNEQFF. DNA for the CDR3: TGCGCCAGCAGCCAAGGGCAGCGGGGGTACAATGAGCAGTTCTTC.

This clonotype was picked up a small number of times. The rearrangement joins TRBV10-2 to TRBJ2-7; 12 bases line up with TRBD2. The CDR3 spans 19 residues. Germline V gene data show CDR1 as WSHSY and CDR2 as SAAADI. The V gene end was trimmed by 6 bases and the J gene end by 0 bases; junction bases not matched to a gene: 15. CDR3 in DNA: TGCGCCAGCAGACAAAAGATGGGGCTAGCGGGAGGGCTCTCCTACGAGCAGTACTTC. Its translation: CASRQKMGLAGGLSYEQYF.

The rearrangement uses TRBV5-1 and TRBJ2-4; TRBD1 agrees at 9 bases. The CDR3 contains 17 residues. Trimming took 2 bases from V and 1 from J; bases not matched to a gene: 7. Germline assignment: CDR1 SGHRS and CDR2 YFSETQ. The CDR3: CASSFVWTGEAKNIQYF. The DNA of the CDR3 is TGCGCCAGCAGCTTTGTTTGGACAGGGGAGGCCAAAAACATTCAGTACTTC.

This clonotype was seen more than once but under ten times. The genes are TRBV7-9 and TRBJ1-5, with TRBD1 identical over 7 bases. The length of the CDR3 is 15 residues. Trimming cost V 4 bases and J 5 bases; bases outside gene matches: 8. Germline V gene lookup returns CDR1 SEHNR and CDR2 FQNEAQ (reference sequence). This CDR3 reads CASSSLQGPDQPQHF. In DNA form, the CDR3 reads TGTGCCAGCAGCTCCCTACAGGGGCCGGATCAGCCCCAGCATTTT.

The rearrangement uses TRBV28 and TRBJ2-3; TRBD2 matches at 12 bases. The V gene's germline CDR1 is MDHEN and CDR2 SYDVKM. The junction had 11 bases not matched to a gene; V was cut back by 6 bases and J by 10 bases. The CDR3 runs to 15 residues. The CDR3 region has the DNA TGTGCCAGCAGCGGTTGGACTAGCGGGATTCCTCCGCAGTATTTT. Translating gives CASSGWTSGIPPQYF.

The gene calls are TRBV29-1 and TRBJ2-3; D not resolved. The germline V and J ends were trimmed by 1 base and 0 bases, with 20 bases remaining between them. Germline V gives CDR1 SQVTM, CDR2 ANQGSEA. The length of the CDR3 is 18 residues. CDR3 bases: TGCAGCGTTGAAGCTATCGAGCAGTTGACTCCTAGCACAGATACGCAGTATTTT. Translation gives CSVEAIEQLTPSTDTQYF.